This TCR beta chain was obtained from a study of shared T cell receptors in the human thymus (dated by TCRdb to the early 2020s). In terms of the full investigation: The study examined how self-reactive, shared T-cell receptor alpha chains are generated in the human thymus.

The CDR3 covers 13 residues, taking in both the cysteine and the phenylalanine. The read is trimmed to its CDR3 DNA, 39 bases read in frame from base 1. Trimming leaves V shorter by 4 bases and J shorter by 3 bases, with the junction holding 3 bases beyond the gene matches. CDR1 and CDR2, per the germline V gene (reference sequence), are SGHNT and YYREEE. The receptor library was made with the immunoSEQ multiplex PCR assay. TCRdb took over this immuneACCESS table, retaining in-frame rearrangements with V and J assigned. Such tables are incomplete; in checked studies, under half of the missing clones stem from an unresolved V gene, and the remainder is unexplained. This sample lists hundreds of thousands of clones; over 75% were detected once. The top ten clones comprise 0.0095% to 0.011% of the sample. Comment on this clone: Its cognate antigen has yet to be identified. Qualities for individual bases were not recorded, and no much larger clone is one base off.

These data were also reused for a study on human thymus T cells. That second publication adds: Immunologically healthy infants undergoing open corrective cardiac surgery for congenital heart defects in Finland were used as donors. Thymus tissue was collected as surgical resects that were removed during corrective cardiac surgery. Both the thymic and the peripheral blood repertoires appeared to show biased V and J gene segment usage. Highly overlapping thymic TCR repertoires among unrelated individuals were reported in the related research. TCR alpha and beta repertoires from seven to nine infant thymus samples and a few related peripheral blood samples were characterized in the study. The infant donors were roughly 7 to 244 days old, and the cohort included over five males and two females. Thymocytes were freed from the tissue by mechanical means and kept at -70 degrees C as pellets of 10-30 million cells. Genomic DNA was extracted from frozen cell pellets with a QIAsymphony instrument. TCRB and TCRAD loci were amplified from a standardized quantity of quality-controlled genomic DNA using the immunoSEQ multiplex PCR assay. The amplicons covered the V(D)J region and were long enough to include the CDR3 and to identify the V and J genes. Through the commercial immunoSEQ service, the amplicons were sequenced on an Illumina platform. Primer bias and sequencing errors were corrected as previously described, and TCRAD and TCRB were defined on the basis of the IMGT database. immunoSEQ Analyzer 3.0 and VDJTools were used for repertoire analysis, which covered basic statistics, V/J segment usage, diversity estimates, rarefaction and pairwise overlap. Diversity was estimated using the Chao1, ChaoE, Efron-Thisted, Shannon and inverse Simpson indices, and was also estimated on datasets down-sampled to the size of the smallest sample. For repertoire overlap, CDR3 nucleotide sequence, V gene and J gene had to match strictly, and clustering was done by Jaccard-based multidimensional scaling. Thymus samples yielded on average roughly 790,000 unique TCRB clonotypes, compared with 65,000 to 100,000 from blood samples.

This TCR derives from a boy under three years old with a congenital heart defect. Donor details come from another sample of the same person, matched by shared clones. Sequences were obtained from thymocytes. The chain is encoded by TRBV5-4 joined to TRBJ1-1; TRBD1 matches 7 bases in the middle. The CDR3 protein sequence reads: CASSGTAHTEAFF. The DNA sequence reads TGTGCCAGCAGCGGGACAGCCCACACTGAAGCTTTCTTT.